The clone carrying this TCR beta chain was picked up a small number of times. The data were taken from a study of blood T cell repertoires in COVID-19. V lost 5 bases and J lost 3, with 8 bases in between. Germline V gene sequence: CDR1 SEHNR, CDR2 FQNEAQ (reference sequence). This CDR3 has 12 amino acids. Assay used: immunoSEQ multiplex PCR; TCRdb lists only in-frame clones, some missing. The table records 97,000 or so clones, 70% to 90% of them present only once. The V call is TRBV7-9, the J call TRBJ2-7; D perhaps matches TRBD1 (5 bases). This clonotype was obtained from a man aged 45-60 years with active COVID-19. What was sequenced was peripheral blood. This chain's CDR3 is CASSPTGYEQYF. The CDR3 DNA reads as TGTGCCAGCAGCCCTACAGGCTACGAGCAGTACTTC.